The entry that follows covers one T cell receptor beta chain sequence. This clone's antigen is unknown. Base qualities are not recorded, but no much larger clone differs from it by a single base. The protocol used for the library was the immunoSEQ multiplex PCR assay. For the multiplex PCR, a mixture combining 60 forward primers for TCR Vbeta segments and 13 reverse primers for TCR Jbeta segments was used. The CDR3 region of rearranged TCR beta genes was amplified from genomic DNA by a multiplex PCR assay. The amplified TCR beta libraries were sequenced on the Illumina HiSeq System as 87-base-pair reads. In the source study's methods: In a later analysis, some 80 million unique TCR beta chains were counted across the approximately 640 repertoires, and about 9.9 million of these chains were shared by at least two donors. Raw reads were error-corrected and collapsed into unique sequences with a nearest-neighbor algorithm that merged closely related sequences to remove PCR and sequencing errors. V, D and J gene segments were assigned by aligning CDR3 sequences to IMGT reference sequences. For a sequence to be retained, a match of at least six nucleotides was required to both a V gene segment and a J gene segment. A rearrangement counted as productive if the CDR3 had no stop codons and remained in frame with V and J, and every other rearrangement counted as non-productive. Following IMGT convention, CDR3 was defined as the stretch from the second conserved V-encoded cysteine to the conserved J-encoded phenylalanine. The earlier analysis of about 560 of the donors excluded any sequence lacking an unambiguous match to a single V gene segment. In an earlier analysis of 587 of the donors, a V segment was called functional when productive rearrangements were above 56.7%, and segregating when the standard deviation between donors exceeded 5%. A statistical classification framework was built for diagnosing cytomegalovirus status from the catalog of TCR beta chain sequences. A later analysis assigned V and J genes by comparing TCR nucleotide sequences with IMGT/GENE-DB human TR gene sequences. A later analysis assigned CDR3 sequences and most-parsimonious VDJ recombination scenarios with the TCRdist pipeline. A later analysis defined each TCR beta chain by its CDR3 amino acid sequence plus V-gene family, and excluded reads lacking a unique V-gene family. As a way to deal with suspected cross-contamination and a sequencing artifact, a later analysis dropped 450 to 700 nucleotide sequences that were highly shared and had low generation probability. For each public chain, a later analysis derived a clonal expansion index from normalized ranks of inferred template counts within each repertoire. Generation probabilities in a later analysis came from a VDJ recombination model fitted to out-of-frame rearrangements, and those results were checked against IGoR. Hypergeometric tests were used in a later analysis to score TCR-TCR, TCR-HLA and TCR-CMV co-occurrence, with a repertoire-size bias correction applied to the TCR pairs. To estimate false discovery rates, a later analysis permuted the HLA or CMV assignments 20 times. In a later analysis, co-occurring TCRs were grouped with DBSCAN, and TCRdist sequence similarity was added when clustering was performed within HLA-allele-positive subsets. Repertoires with fewer than 30,000 or more than 120,000 public chains were left out of co-occurrence clustering, as were a handful of repertoires with anomalous nucleotide sharing. Imported from immuneACCESS, the table was reduced by TCRdb to in-frame sequences with V and J called. These copies leave out some clones; in studies compared against another copy, an unresolved V gene accounts for under half, and the cause of the remainder is not known. The V and J calls and the clone size are those of that table, but D and trimming were determined from the DNA. The sample includes approximately 110,000 clones, with less than 80% observed a single time. Less than 2% of the sample rests with the top ten.

The cohort consisted of 600 or so healthy bone marrow donors. Cohort members were all nominally healthy when sampled, although unrecorded immune exposures were likely present. The donor was CMV seronegative and belonged to the group of around 350 seronegative cohort members. Every donor gave a peripheral blood sample, and the peripheral blood mononuclear cells from that sample were used for TCR beta sequencing. The Qiagen DNeasy Blood Extraction Kit was used to extract genomic DNA from the blood cell samples. CDR1 SGHAT and CDR2 FQDESV were looked up in the germline V gene (reference sequence). From the cysteine through the phenylalanine, the CDR3 covers 13 amino acids. The entry retains the CDR3 DNA only, 39 bases that are in frame from base 1. The V end gives up 5 bases and the J end 5 bases, leaving 4 bases in the junction not matched to a gene. The record originates from a study of cytomegalovirus exposure and HLA in healthy donors (dated by TCRdb to about 2017). Turning to the overall study: An earlier analysis of 587 of the donors reported about 250 Gb of sequence data and 100 million to 130 million unique TCR beta sequences from roughly 180 million T cells. Approximately 300 gigabases of sequencing data and roughly 90 million unique TCR sequences were included in an early release covering 500 to 750 HLA-typed donors. Of the roughly 400 genotyped donors, approximately 83% fell in the genetic ancestry cluster associated with self-reported Caucasian donors. The study was designed to test whether signatures of past pathogen exposure could be identified by cataloging public T cell receptors. The T cell repertoires of some 700 subjects were profiled by immunosequencing and related to cytomegalovirus serostatus. Along with the approximately 670-subject first cohort, a separate validation cohort of over a hundred different subjects was used. To predict cytomegalovirus infection status, the study combined high-throughput TCR immunosequencing, statistical association of individual TCRs with disease status, and machine learning. A later analysis re-examined previously published TCR beta repertoires from 500 to 700 donors and added high-resolution HLA genotyping to investigate patterns of TCR occurrence. In the later analysis, no new phenotypic data were used to find candidate immune exposures; instead, reliance was placed on TCR beta sequences and their occurrence across donors. An earlier analysis of 587 of the donors applied high-throughput TCR beta sequencing to assess whether each TCR beta V gene segment acted as functional or pseudogenic. Alongside the repertoire data, information on donor age, sex, ethnicity and CMV serostatus was compiled. Genome-wide SNP genotypes for about 65% of the 666 donors were used in a later genetic analysis, which treated that subset as a discovery cohort. Every repertoire in the discovery cohort had been generated on one and the same sequencing platform. Both class I and class II loci were covered by HLA typing, at four-digit resolution. Typing coverage varied by locus: about 620-630 donors for A, B, C, DRB1 and DQB1; roughly 560 for DQA1; about 590 for DPA1; around 450 for DPB1. About five DR-DQ haplotypes were handled as single units for association and clustering, since linkage in the cohort was strong. Among 300 to 500 genotyped donors of the cohort, an average of roughly 230,000 unique TCR beta nucleotide sequences was sequenced per donor, of which about 19% were non-productive. The research as a whole found: It was suggested by the authors that the approach could potentially be generalized to other disease states and immunological phenotypes. When HLA alleles, especially DR and DQ, strongly co-occurred, attributing TCR associations to individual alleles was difficult. The study gave a list of some 150 TCR beta chains associated with cytomegalovirus. According to a later genetic analysis, donors in an Asian-associated ancestry cluster had fewer N-insertions in productive TCRs than the roughly 660-donor mean. Linkage disequilibrium might explain the correlated functional status among segregating V segments, but an unknown experimental factor could not be ruled out. Because HLA typing was unavailable for some donors at each locus, only the typed subset was used in association tests. In a later genetic analysis, a missense DCLRE1C variant was associated with V-gene and J-gene trimming of TCR beta chains, and the association was replicated in an independent cohort. In a later analysis, around 15,000 TCR beta sequences were associated with specific HLA alleles at a false discovery rate of 0.05. A later analysis found that most CMV-associated TCR beta chains appeared HLA-restricted, with HLA associations seemingly driven largely by CMV exposure. A few of the identified cytomegalovirus-associated TCR beta chains were confirmed in vitro to be specific for cytomegalovirus antigens. In a later analysis, HLA-associated TCR beta chains showed more clonal expansion and lower generation probabilities than non-associated chains that were equally common. The classifier was reported to diagnose cytomegalovirus status with high specificity and sensitivity in both the original and validation cohorts. Presence/absence analyses assumed roughly uniform sequencing depth across donors, an assumption that may not hold. For the cohort, immune exposure information was limited to CMV serostatus. The sequencing pipeline was judged likely to have produced a cluster of highly shared sequence variants as a technical artifact. Most TCR sequences were seen in very few donors, while some public TCRs were found in many individuals. Because the 87-base-pair reads could not distinguish some IMGT-functional V segments, including TRBV6-2 and TRBV6-3, those segments were excluded. A further reported finding was that TCR beta sequences accurately predicted the HLA-A and HLA-B alleles for most subjects in the first cohort. Because counts were too low, around 18 rarely observed V segments, including chromosome 9 orphons, were left out of the earlier analysis of 587 of the donors. In a later analysis, the rate of TCR association differed among HLA loci, with DRB1 alleles having the most associated TCRs and HLA-C alleles having the fewest. Several of the top co-occurrence clusters appeared to be linked to parvovirus B19, influenza, CMV and Epstein-Barr virus, according to a later analysis. In an earlier analysis of approximately 600 of the donors, most TCR beta V segments were observed in productive rearrangements about 87% or about 30% of the time, broadly matching IMGT annotations. In this cohort, only TCR beta chains were sequenced, and detectable features were limited by the absence of alpha or paired-chain data.

The sample taken for sequencing was PBMCs. The chain couples TRBV11-1 to TRBJ1-2; 8 nucleotides in the junction match TRBD1. The sequence derives from a man between 50 and 59 years old in good health and CMV-seronegative. Here is the DNA: TGTGCCAGCAGCCCTAGGACAGGGTATGGCTACACCTTC. It encodes CASSPRTGYGYTF.